The rows below give T cell receptor beta chains drawn from one sample of a study of blood T cells in healthy people across ages. TCRdb called the 5' RACE reads again in MiXCR, with one record for every CDR3 protein. This sample has 850,000 to 1,300,000 distinct CDR3 sequences; 45% occur once, and the top ten carry approximately 20%. Sequenced material: blood. The receptors here all came from an older woman in good health. The CDR3 runs from the conserved cysteine through the conserved F or W. Each record gives: J gene, D gene, clone size, CDR3 length, V gene, CDR3 DNA, CDR3 protein. The D gene is left open where the match is weak. Clone size is shown for a subset of rows, as once, few, many or a class of expanded clone.

j_call: TRBJ2-7; d_call: TRBD2; clone_size: -; cdr3_length: 14; v_call: TRBV27; cdr3_nt: TGTGCCAGCTGCGTAGCGGGATCTTACAATGAGCAGTACTTC; cdr3_aa: CASCVAGSYNEQYF
j_call: TRBJ2-7; d_call: -; clone_size: -; cdr3_length: 16; v_call: TRBV4-2; cdr3_nt: TGTGCCAGCAGCCTCCCTCGGGGGACGTACTCCTACGGGCAGTACTTC; cdr3_aa: CASSLPRGTYSYGQYF
j_call: TRBJ2-1; d_call: TRBD1; clone_size: -; cdr3_length: 14; v_call: TRBV20-1; cdr3_nt: TGCAGTGCCCCAAACCGGACAGGGTGGGACGAGCAGTTCTTC; cdr3_aa: CSAPNRTGWDEQFF
j_call: TRBJ1-1; d_call: -; clone_size: once; cdr3_length: 14; v_call: TRBV6-6; cdr3_nt: TGTGCCAGCAGTTACTCGCGTCGACGGACCGAAGCTTTCTTT; cdr3_aa: CASSYSRRRTEAFF
j_call: TRBJ2-1; d_call: -; clone_size: -; cdr3_length: 10; v_call: TRBV20-1; cdr3_nt: TGCAGTGTACGCACGGACAAACAGTTCTTC; cdr3_aa: CSVRTDKQFF
j_call: TRBJ2-2; d_call: TRBD1; clone_size: -; cdr3_length: 15; v_call: TRBV5-1; cdr3_nt: TGCGCCAGCAGCCCAAGACAGGGGGCTGGCGGGGAGCTGTTTTTT; cdr3_aa: CASSPRQGAGGELFF
j_call: TRBJ2-3; d_call: -; clone_size: -; cdr3_length: 15; v_call: TRBV6-1; cdr3_nt: TGTGCCAGTGGGACAAATCACCGAGCCACAGATACGCAGTATTTT; cdr3_aa: CASGTNHRATDTQYF
j_call: TRBJ2-7; d_call: -; clone_size: few; cdr3_length: 12; v_call: TRBV29-1; cdr3_nt: TGCAGCGGATGGGTTTCTCCCAACGAGCAGTACTTC; cdr3_aa: CSGWVSPNEQYF
j_call: TRBJ2-5; d_call: TRBD2; clone_size: -; cdr3_length: 16; v_call: TRBV13; cdr3_nt: TGTGCCAGCGGCAAGGGACTAGCGGGAGTCCAAGAGACCCAGTACTTC; cdr3_aa: CASGKGLAGVQETQYF
j_call: TRBJ2-1; d_call: TRBD2; clone_size: -; cdr3_length: 19; v_call: TRBV5-1; cdr3_nt: TGCGCCAGCAGCTACTACAGGGGCCAACTAGCGGGAGTCCAGAATGAGCAGTTCTTC; cdr3_aa: CASSYYRGQLAGVQNEQFF
j_call: TRBJ2-5; d_call: -; clone_size: few; cdr3_length: 15; v_call: TRBV12-3/TRBV12-4; cdr3_nt: TGTGCCAGCAGATCCGAGCGGGCCTCCCAAGAGACCCAGTACTTC; cdr3_aa: CASRSERASQETQYF
j_call: TRBJ2-5; d_call: -; clone_size: few; cdr3_length: 12; v_call: TRBV27; cdr3_nt: TGTGCCAGCAGGGGACGGGTGGGGACCCAGTACTTC; cdr3_aa: CASRGRVGTQYF
j_call: TRBJ2-7; d_call: -; clone_size: many; cdr3_length: 16; v_call: TRBV25-1; cdr3_nt: TGTGCCAGCAGTGACGGTAGACGGGCGCTCGGTCGGGTGCAGTACTTC; cdr3_aa: CASSDGRRALGRVQYF
j_call: TRBJ1-2; d_call: -; clone_size: -; cdr3_length: 15; v_call: TRBV27; cdr3_nt: TGTGCCAGCAGTTTAGGATCTGGGGACGGCTATGGCTACACCTTC; cdr3_aa: CASSLGSGDGYGYTF
j_call: TRBJ1-4; d_call: TRBD1; clone_size: -; cdr3_length: 18; v_call: TRBV7-9; cdr3_nt: TGTGCCAGCAGCCCTCCGGAGGACAGGATTGCAACTAATGAAAAACTGTTTTTT; cdr3_aa: CASSPPEDRIATNEKLFF
j_call: TRBJ2-5; d_call: -; clone_size: -; cdr3_length: 13; v_call: TRBV20-1; cdr3_nt: TGCAGTGCTAGAGATCCGCGTCAAGAGACCCAGTACTTC; cdr3_aa: CSARDPRQETQYF
j_call: TRBJ2-3; d_call: -; clone_size: -; cdr3_length: 14; v_call: TRBV20-1; cdr3_nt: TGCAGTGCTGGAGCTGGACTGCTCACAGATACGCAGTATTTT; cdr3_aa: CSAGAGLLTDTQYF
j_call: TRBJ2-3; d_call: TRBD1; clone_size: -; cdr3_length: 15; v_call: TRBV29-1; cdr3_nt: TGCAGCGTCCGACCGGGACAGGGGAAGACAGATACGCAGTATTTT; cdr3_aa: CSVRPGQGKTDTQYF
j_call: TRBJ1-1; d_call: TRBD1; clone_size: -; cdr3_length: 14; v_call: TRBV10-3; cdr3_nt: TGTGCCATCAGGGGGGGACAGTCAAACACTGAAGCTTTCTTT; cdr3_aa: CAIRGGQSNTEAFF
j_call: TRBJ2-3; d_call: TRBD2; clone_size: -; cdr3_length: 15; v_call: TRBV20-1; cdr3_nt: TGCAGTGCTAGAGGACTAGCGGTTCCCTATGATACGCAGTATTTT; cdr3_aa: CSARGLAVPYDTQYF
j_call: TRBJ2-1; d_call: TRBD2; clone_size: -; cdr3_length: 18; v_call: TRBV18; cdr3_nt: TGTGCCAGCTCACCACTAGCGGGACTAGGAGGATATCAAAATGAGCAGTTCTTC; cdr3_aa: CASSPLAGLGGYQNEQFF
j_call: TRBJ2-1; d_call: -; clone_size: few; cdr3_length: 13; v_call: TRBV5-1; cdr3_nt: TGCGCCAGCAGCTTCGGTGGGGTTAATGAGCAGTTCTTC; cdr3_aa: CASSFGGVNEQFF
j_call: TRBJ2-7; d_call: -; clone_size: -; cdr3_length: 13; v_call: TRBV7-3; cdr3_nt: TGTGCCAGCAGCTCCACACGAGGGGCCGAGCAGTACTTC; cdr3_aa: CASSSTRGAEQYF
j_call: TRBJ2-3; d_call: -; clone_size: once; cdr3_length: 14; v_call: TRBV20-1; cdr3_nt: TGCAGTGCAGAGAAGGGGACGGGCACAGATACGCAGTATTTT; cdr3_aa: CSAEKGTGTDTQYF
j_call: TRBJ2-3; d_call: TRBD2; clone_size: -; cdr3_length: 16; v_call: TRBV5-4; cdr3_nt: TGTGCCAGCAGCTTGGCGTCTGGCGGGGGGACGCATACGCAGTATTTT; cdr3_aa: CASSLASGGGTHTQYF
j_call: TRBJ1-5; d_call: -; clone_size: -; cdr3_length: 16; v_call: TRBV20-1; cdr3_nt: TGCAGTGCGAGGAAGACACAGGGTTATAGCAATCAGCCCCAGCATTTT; cdr3_aa: CSARKTQGYSNQPQHF
j_call: TRBJ2-7; d_call: -; clone_size: -; cdr3_length: 16; v_call: TRBV21-1; cdr3_nt: TGTGCCAGCATTTCTGTCTGGGGACAGCGAACCTACGAGCAGTACTTC; cdr3_aa: CASISVWGQRTYEQYF
j_call: TRBJ2-1; d_call: -; clone_size: -; cdr3_length: 12; v_call: TRBV9; cdr3_nt: TGTGCCAGCAGCGTAGGGGACGATGAGCAGTTCTTC; cdr3_aa: CASSVGDDEQFF
j_call: TRBJ2-2; d_call: TRBD2; clone_size: -; cdr3_length: 15; v_call: TRBV15; cdr3_nt: TGTGCCACCAGCAGAGCAGCGGGAGGACGCGGGGAGCTGTTTTTT; cdr3_aa: CATSRAAGGRGELFF
j_call: TRBJ2-1; d_call: -; clone_size: -; cdr3_length: 12; v_call: TRBV9; cdr3_nt: TGTGCCAGCAGCGACGGTGAGGGTGAGCAGTTCTTC; cdr3_aa: CASSDGEGEQFF
j_call: TRBJ2-3; d_call: -; clone_size: -; cdr3_length: 17; v_call: TRBV18; cdr3_nt: TGTGCCAGCTCACAGCTCCCGGGACCCACCCGAGGGGATACGCAGTATTTT; cdr3_aa: CASSQLPGPTRGDTQYF
j_call: TRBJ2-5; d_call: TRBD2; clone_size: -; cdr3_length: 16; v_call: TRBV7-6; cdr3_nt: TGTGCCAGCAGCTTAGCGCATGTAGCGGGAGGGGAGACCCAGTACTTC; cdr3_aa: CASSLAHVAGGETQYF
j_call: TRBJ2-5; d_call: -; clone_size: -; cdr3_length: 17; v_call: TRBV13; cdr3_nt: TGTGCCAGCAGCCCTTCGACAGGATCTCACGAGTTGAATGAGCAGTACTTC; cdr3_aa: CASSPSTGSHELNEQYF
j_call: TRBJ2-7; d_call: -; clone_size: once; cdr3_length: 13; v_call: TRBV28; cdr3_nt: TGTGCCAGCAGTCGACCCCCAAGAAGCGAGCAGTACTTC; cdr3_aa: CASSRPPRSEQYF
j_call: TRBJ2-7; d_call: -; clone_size: few; cdr3_length: 14; v_call: TRBV4-1; cdr3_nt: TGCGCCAGCAGCCTAACCCAAAACAGGGCCGAGCAGTACTTC; cdr3_aa: CASSLTQNRAEQYF
j_call: TRBJ2-7; d_call: TRBD1; clone_size: few; cdr3_length: 14; v_call: TRBV29-1; cdr3_nt: TGCAGCGCCCGTGGCCGGGACAGCACCTACGAGCAGTACTTC; cdr3_aa: CSARGRDSTYEQYF
j_call: TRBJ2-5; d_call: -; clone_size: -; cdr3_length: 15; v_call: TRBV4-1; cdr3_nt: TGCGCCAGCAGCCCCAGGGACTCCAGCTTAGAGACCCAGTACTTC; cdr3_aa: CASSPRDSSLETQYF
j_call: TRBJ2-7; d_call: -; clone_size: -; cdr3_length: 15; v_call: TRBV12-3/TRBV12-4; cdr3_nt: TGTGCCAGCAGTTTCGGTCAGGAGAAGGATTACGAGCAGTACTTC; cdr3_aa: CASSFGQEKDYEQYF
j_call: TRBJ2-5; d_call: -; clone_size: -; cdr3_length: 15; v_call: TRBV20-1; cdr3_nt: TGCAGTGCCTCCCCCCTACGTAGGAACCAAGAGACCCAGTACTTC; cdr3_aa: CSASPLRRNQETQYF